The sequence of this T cell receptor beta chain was determined in a study of blood T cell repertoires in COVID-19. Study-level information: PBMCs, B-cell-depleted T cells, or T cells were the source of the cDNA or gDNA that made up the material.

Germline V gene data show CDR1 as SNHLY and CDR2 as FYNNEI. Trimming took off 2 bases at V and 6 bases at J, with 13 bases between the two ends. The CDR3 is made up of 15 amino acids. Original analysis: Estimated nucleated cell counts came from reference gene primer amplification. Profiling relied on immunoSEQ multiplex PCR, and the TCRdb table lists in-frame clones only, not all of them. That table gives V, J and clone size, and the DNA gave D and trimming. The table records approximately 150,000 clones, 93% of them present only once. Source material: peripheral blood. This rearrangement joins TRBV2 to TRBJ2-2; D may be TRBD2 (5 bases). The receptor's source is a woman aged 55-70 years with COVID-19, enrolled during active disease. The CDR3 loop reads CASSEMGSRAGELFF. CDR3 nucleotide sequence: TGTGCCAGCAGTGAAATGGGTTCGCGGGCCGGGGAGCTGTTTTTT.